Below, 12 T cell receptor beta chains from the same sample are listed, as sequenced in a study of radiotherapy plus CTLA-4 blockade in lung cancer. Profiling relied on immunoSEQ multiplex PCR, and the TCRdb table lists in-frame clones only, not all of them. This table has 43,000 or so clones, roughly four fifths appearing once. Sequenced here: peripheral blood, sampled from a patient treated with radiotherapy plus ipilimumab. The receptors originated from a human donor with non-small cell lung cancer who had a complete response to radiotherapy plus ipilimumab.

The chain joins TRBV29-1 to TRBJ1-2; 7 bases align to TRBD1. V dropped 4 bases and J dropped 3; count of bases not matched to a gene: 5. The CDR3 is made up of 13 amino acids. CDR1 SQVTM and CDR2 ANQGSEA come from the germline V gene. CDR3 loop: CSVGDSLYYGYTF. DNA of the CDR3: TGCAGCGTTGGGGACAGCCTTTACTATGGCTACACCTTC.

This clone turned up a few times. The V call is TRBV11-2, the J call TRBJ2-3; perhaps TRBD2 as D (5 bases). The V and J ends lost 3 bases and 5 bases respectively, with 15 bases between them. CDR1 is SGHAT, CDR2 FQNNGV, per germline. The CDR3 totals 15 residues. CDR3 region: CASSLGVRTLDTQYF. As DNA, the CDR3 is TGTGCCAGCAGCTTGGGAGTACGGACGCTAGATACGCAGTATTTT.

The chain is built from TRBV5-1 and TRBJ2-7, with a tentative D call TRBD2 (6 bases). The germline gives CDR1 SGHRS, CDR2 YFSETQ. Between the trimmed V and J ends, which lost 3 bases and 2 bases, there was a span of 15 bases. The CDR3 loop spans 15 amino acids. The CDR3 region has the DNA TGCGCCAGCAGCTATGGAGGGGTACCGGCCTACGAGCAGTACTTC. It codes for CASSYGGVPAYEQYF.

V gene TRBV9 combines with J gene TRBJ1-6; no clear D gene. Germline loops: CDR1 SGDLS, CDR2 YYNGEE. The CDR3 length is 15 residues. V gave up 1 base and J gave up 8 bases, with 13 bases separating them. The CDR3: CASSVFGYSDSPLHF. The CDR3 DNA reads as TGTGCCAGCAGCGTATTCGGTTACTCGGATTCACCCCTCCACTTT.

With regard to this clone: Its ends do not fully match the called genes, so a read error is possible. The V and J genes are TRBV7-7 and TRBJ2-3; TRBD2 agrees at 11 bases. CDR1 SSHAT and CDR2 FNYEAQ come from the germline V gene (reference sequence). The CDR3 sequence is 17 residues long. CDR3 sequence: CASSSGTSGSGTDTQYF. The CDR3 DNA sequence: TGTGCTAGCAGCTCGGGAACTAGCGGGAGTGGTACAGATACGCAGTATTTT. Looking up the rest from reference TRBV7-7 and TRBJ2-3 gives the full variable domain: GAGVSQSPRYKVTKRGQDVTLRCDPISSHATLYWYQQALGQGPEFLTYFNYEAQPDKSGLPSDRFSAERPEGSISTLTIQRTEQRDSAMYRCASSSGTSGSGTDTQYFGPGTRLTVL.

Here the CDR3 reads CASSFLSAGGRGDTQYF. The CDR3 DNA reads as TGTGCCAGCAGCTTCTTGTCAGCGGGGGGGAGAGGCGATACGCAGTATTTT. The V and J genes are TRBV7-2 and TRBJ2-3, with 10 bases fitting TRBD2. The CDR3 sequence is 17 residues long. Trimming removed 3 bases from V and 6 bases from J; junction bases left unmatched: 12. In germline, CDR1 is SGHTA, CDR2 FQGNSA. Filled out from reference TRBV7-2 and TRBJ2-3, the complete variable domain reads GAGVSQSPSNKVTEKGKDVELRCDPISGHTALYWYRQSLGQGLEFLIYFQGNSAPDKSGLPSDRFSAERTGGSVSTLTIQRTQQEDSAVYLCASSFLSAGGRGDTQYFGPGTRLTVL.

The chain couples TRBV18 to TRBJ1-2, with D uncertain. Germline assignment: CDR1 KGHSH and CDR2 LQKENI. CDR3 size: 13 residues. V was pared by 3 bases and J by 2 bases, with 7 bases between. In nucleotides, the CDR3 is TGTGCCAGCTCACCGTCGAGGAACTATGGCTACACCTTC. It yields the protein CASSPSRNYGYTF.

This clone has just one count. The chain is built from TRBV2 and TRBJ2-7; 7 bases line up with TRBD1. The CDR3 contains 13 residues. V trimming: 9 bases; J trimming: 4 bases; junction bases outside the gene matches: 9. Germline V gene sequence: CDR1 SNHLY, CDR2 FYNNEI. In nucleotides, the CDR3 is TGTGCCAGTAGAGCCAGGGACAGATACGAGCAGTACTTC. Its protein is CASRARDRYEQYF.

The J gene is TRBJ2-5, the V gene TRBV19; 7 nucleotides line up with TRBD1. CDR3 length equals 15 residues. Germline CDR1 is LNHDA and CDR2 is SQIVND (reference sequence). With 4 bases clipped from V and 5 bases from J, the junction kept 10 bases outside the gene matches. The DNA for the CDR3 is TGTGCCAGTAGTAAGGGGACACTACAGGGGGAGACCCAGTACTTC. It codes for CASSKGTLQGETQYF.

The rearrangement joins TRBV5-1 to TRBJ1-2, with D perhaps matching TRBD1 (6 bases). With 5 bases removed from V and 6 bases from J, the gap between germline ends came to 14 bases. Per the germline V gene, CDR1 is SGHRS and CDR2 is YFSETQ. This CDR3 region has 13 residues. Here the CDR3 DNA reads TGCGCCAGCAGTCCGGACAGCTCGAATGGCTACACCTTC. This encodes CASSPDSSNGYTF.

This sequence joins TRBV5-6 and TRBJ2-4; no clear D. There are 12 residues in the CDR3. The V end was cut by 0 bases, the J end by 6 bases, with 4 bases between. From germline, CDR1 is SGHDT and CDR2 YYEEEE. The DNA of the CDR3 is TGTGCCAGCAGCTTGGCCTTAAACATTCAGTACTTC. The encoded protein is CASSLALNIQYF.

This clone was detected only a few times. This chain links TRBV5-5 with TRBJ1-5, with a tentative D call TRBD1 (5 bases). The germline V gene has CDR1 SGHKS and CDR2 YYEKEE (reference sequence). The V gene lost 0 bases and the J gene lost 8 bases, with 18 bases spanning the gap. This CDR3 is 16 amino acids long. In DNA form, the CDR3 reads TGTGCCAGCAGCTTGGAATATAATCAGGGTAATAAGCCCCAGCATTTT. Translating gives CASSLEYNQGNKPQHF. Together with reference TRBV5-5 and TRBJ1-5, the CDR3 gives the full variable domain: DAGVTQSPTHLIKTRGQQVTLRCSPISGHKSVSWYQQVLGQGPQFIFQYYEKEERGRGNFPDRFSARQFPNYSSELNVNALLLGDSALYLCASSLEYNQGNKPQHFGDGTRLSIL.